Presented here are 18 T cell receptor beta chains from one specimen sequenced in a study of shared clonotypes between healthy human individuals. Sequenced by immunoSEQ multiplex PCR; TCRdb stores in-frame clones only, minus some. This sample has about 480,000 clones, with approximately 79% found just once. Sequencing was performed on PBMCs. Receptors originate from a woman in her 40s in good health. Some clones in this sample may be carry-over from other donors' samples.

This clone was counted a few times. V and J are TRBV5-1 and TRBJ1-5; D not resolved. Germline V lookup: CDR1 SGHRS, CDR2 YFSETQ. Between the trimmed V and J ends, which lost 1 base and 3 bases, there was a span of 5 bases. This CDR3 contains 13 residues. The CDR3: CASSLSFNQPQHF. The CDR3 DNA sequence: TGCGCCAGCAGCTTGTCGTTCAATCAGCCCCAGCATTTT.

The chain uses TRBV7-2 and TRBJ1-1; D not certain. With 6 bases removed from V and 11 bases from J, the gap between germline ends came to 16 bases. CDR1 SGHTA and CDR2 FQGNSA come from the germline V gene. This CDR3 comprises 12 residues. The CDR3 DNA is TGTGCCAGCAGGACTACGGGTCTTGGGGCTTTCTTT. Translation: CASRTTGLGAFF.

The rearrangement uses TRBV5-4 and TRBJ1-1, with TRBD1 matching 7 bases. The CDR3 spans 15 residues. The germline V gene has CDR1 SGHNT and CDR2 YYREEE (reference sequence). Trimming took 0 bases from V and 1 from J; bases not matched to a gene: 3. In DNA, the CDR3 is TGTGCCAGCAGCTTGGACAGGGGAGAGAACACTGAAGCTTTCTTT. It translates to CASSLDRGENTEAFF. Drawing the rest from reference TRBV5-4 and TRBJ1-1, the complete variable domain is ETGVTQSPTHLIKTRGQQVTLRCSSQSGHNTVSWYQQALGQGPQFIFQYYREEENGRGNFPPRFSGLQFPNYSSELNVNALELDDSALYLCASSLDRGENTEAFFGQGTRLTVV.

A few counts support this clone. This chain uses TRBV2 with TRBJ2-5; D possibly corresponds to TRBD2 (6 bases). The CDR3 has 15 residues. Germline CDR1 and CDR2: SNHLY and FYNNEI. V was pared by 9 bases and J by 4 bases, with 21 bases between. CDR3 sequence reads: CASREDAGGAETQYF. As DNA, the CDR3 is TGTGCCAGTAGGGAGGACGCAGGAGGGGCAGAGACCCAGTACTTC.

This sequence joins TRBV27 and TRBJ1-4; D may be TRBD1 (6 bases). The length of the CDR3 is 14 residues. The V and J ends lost 5 bases and 7 bases respectively, with 14 bases between them. Germline assignment: CDR1 MNHEY and CDR2 SMNVEV (reference sequence). CDR3 nucleotides: TGTGCCAGCAGTAAGGGGGGACTAGGTGAAAAACTGTTTTTT. Its protein is CASSKGGLGEKLFF.

A note on this clone: This may stem from a read error, because a much larger clone lies one nucleotide away. The same CDR3 arises from other DNA sequences in this sample as well. The V and J genes are TRBV6-4 and TRBJ2-3, with 10 bases aligning to TRBD2. CDR1 MRHNA and CDR2 SNTAGT come from the germline V gene. There are 16 residues in the CDR3. The V and J ends lost 3 bases and 1 base, in that order; junction bases with no gene match: 4. Here the CDR3 DNA reads TGTGCCAGCAGTGAAACCGGGACTAGCGGCACAGATACGCAGTATTTT. This gives the protein CASSETGTSGTDTQYF.

The chain joins TRBV4-1 to TRBJ2-2; 16 nucleotides agree with TRBD2. V lost 8 bases to trimming and J lost 2 bases; unmatched junction nucleotides: 14. Germline V gives CDR1 MGHRA, CDR2 YSYEKL. The CDR3 totals 20 residues. The CDR3: CASGRSPGTSGRANTGELFF. The CDR3 nucleotides read TGCGCCAGCGGCAGATCCCCCGGGACTAGCGGGAGGGCCAACACCGGGGAGCTGTTTTTT.

This clone was picked up a small number of times. The J gene is TRBJ2-7, the V gene TRBV27, with D maybe TRBD2 (6 bases). The CDR3 is made up of 14 amino acids. Germline CDR1 and CDR2: MNHEY and SMNVEV (reference sequence). V was shortened by 2 bases and J by 4 bases, with 12 bases between the two germline ends. Written as DNA, the CDR3 is TGTGCCAGCAGTTTACGGGGGAACAAGTACGAGCAGTACTTC. Encoded protein: CASSLRGNKYEQYF.

The chain joins TRBV18 to TRBJ1-1, with 10 positions matching TRBD1. Unmatched junction bases numbered 5, after V lost 2 bases and J lost 5 bases. Per germline, CDR1 KGHSH and CDR2 LQKENI. The CDR3 contains 15 residues. Here the CDR3 reads CASSPSPGQGTEAFF. In DNA form, the CDR3 reads TGTGCCAGCTCACCAAGTCCGGGACAGGGGACTGAAGCTTTCTTT.

The chain is built from TRBV27 and TRBJ2-4, with 8 bases matching TRBD1. The germline CDR1 and CDR2 sequences are MNHEY and SMNVEV (reference sequence). CDR3 length: 13 residues. With V trimmed by 8 bases and J by 4 bases, 4 bases remained unmatched. CDR3 sequence (DNA): TGTGCCAGCGAGGACAGGGATAAAAACATTCAGTACTTC. As protein: CASEDRDKNIQYF.

This clone was seen once. The genes are TRBV27 and TRBJ2-3, with D possibly matching TRBD2 (5 bases). This CDR3 region has 15 residues. Looked up from germline, CDR1 is MNHEY and CDR2 is SMNVEV (reference sequence). Trimming removed 3 bases from V and 2 bases from J, with 12 bases in between. The CDR3 nucleotides read TGTGCCAGCAGTTTTTCTAGCCTTCCCACAGATACGCAGTATTTT. Protein product: CASSFSSLPTDTQYF.

This chain connects TRBV6-1 to TRBJ2-7; D gene uncertain. Germline V lookup: CDR1 MNHNS, CDR2 SASEGT. Trimming took off 1 base at V and 12 bases at J, with 13 bases between the two ends. The CDR3 is 12 residues long. The CDR3 region has the DNA TGTGCCAGCAGTGAAGGAGTACCCGGAGTGTACTTC. Protein product: CASSEGVPGVYF.

V and J are TRBV6-6 and TRBJ2-1, with 14 bases lining up with TRBD2. CDR1 and CDR2 from the germline V gene are MNHNY and SVGAGI (reference sequence). V trimming: 6 bases; J trimming: 6 bases; junction bases outside the gene matches: 7. CDR3 length: 16 amino acids. CDR3 bases: TGTGCCAGCAGGGGGACTAGCGGGAGATCGGGCAATGAGCAGTTCTTC. Protein: CASRGTSGRSGNEQFF.

The genes are TRBV9 and TRBJ2-2; TRBD2 is a possible D gene (6 bases). The germline gives CDR1 SGDLS, CDR2 YYNGEE. V was trimmed by 4 bases and J by 4 bases, leaving 11 bases between them. This CDR3 region has 14 residues. CDR3 region: CASSPRTTTGELFF. The CDR3, as DNA: TGTGCCAGCAGCCCTCGGACTACCACCGGGGAGCTGTTTTTT.

The chain joins TRBV4-3 to TRBJ2-7; D gene unclear. CDR1 is LGHNA, CDR2 YSLEER, per germline. V was trimmed by 3 bases and J by 4 bases, leaving 10 bases between them. The CDR3 loop spans 13 amino acids. CDR3 amino acids: CASSQAPGYEQYF. CDR3 nucleotide sequence: TGCGCCAGCAGCCAGGCGCCTGGATACGAGCAGTACTTC.

The genes are TRBV7-9 and TRBJ1-1; D gene unclear. This CDR3 is built from 13 residues. V was pared by 2 bases and J by 4 bases, with 8 bases between. The germline CDR1 and CDR2 sequences are SEHNR and FQNEAQ (reference sequence). This CDR3 is CASSLRQSTEAFF. CDR3 in DNA: TGTGCCAGCAGCTTACGGCAGAGCACTGAAGCTTTCTTT.

This rearrangement joins TRBV11-3 to TRBJ1-3; unclear D gene. CDR3 size: 13 residues. Germline CDR1 is SGHNT and CDR2 is YENEEA. V dropped 3 bases and J dropped 3 bases, with 6 bases sitting between them. CDR3 in amino acids: CASSLDRGNTIYF. In nucleotides, the CDR3 is TGTGCCAGCAGCTTGGACCGTGGAAACACCATATATTTT. Full variable domain (missing parts from reference TRBV11-3 and TRBJ1-3): EAGVVQSPRYKIIEKKQPVAFWCNPISGHNTLYWYLQNLGQGPELLIRYENEEAVDDSQLPKDRFSAERLKGVDSTLKIQPAELGDSAVYLCASSLDRGNTIYFGEGSWLTVV.

This clone was seen just once. V usage is TRBV4-1 and J usage is TRBJ2-3; 10 nucleotides agree with TRBD2. The CDR3 length is 16 residues. The V segment lost 0 bases and the J segment 0 bases; nucleotides outside the gene matches: 0. Germline V gives CDR1 MGHRA, CDR2 YSYEKL. The chain's CDR3 is CASSQELAGSTDTQYF. The CDR3 DNA sequence: TGCGCCAGCAGCCAAGAACTAGCGGGGAGCACAGATACGCAGTATTTT.